These T cell receptor beta chains were read from a single sample in a study of blood T cell repertoires in COVID-19. Libraries were prepared by immunoSEQ multiplex PCR; TCRdb keeps only in-frame clonotypes and omits some of them. This table has 190,000 or so clones, nearly 90% appearing once. Sequencing was done on a sample of peripheral blood. The origin of the receptors is a man between 45 and 60 years old with acute or convalescent COVID-19. Both conserved end residues are part of each CDR3.

v_call: TRBV30; cdr3_aa: CAWRRPSETQYF
v_call: TRBV4-3; cdr3_aa: CASSQDRGSGDQPQHF
v_call: TRBV10-1; cdr3_aa: CASSGGQEETQYF
v_call: TRBV6-5; cdr3_aa: CASSPGSPAGYTF
v_call: TRBV9; cdr3_aa: CASSGGQNTEAFF
v_call: TRBV7-3; cdr3_aa: CASSPRGAGSTDTQYF
v_call: TRBV2; cdr3_aa: CASSKAQGGLQPSPLHF
v_call: TRBV20-1; cdr3_aa: CSASTSGGGNTIYF
v_call: TRBV18; cdr3_aa: CASSPARGNEKLFF
v_call: TRBV7-2; cdr3_aa: CASRPRQTSQETQYF
v_call: TRBV4-2; cdr3_aa: CASSQPRTGINEKLFF
v_call: TRBV27; cdr3_aa: CASGVLAASTDTQYF
v_call: TRBV7-8; cdr3_aa: CASSFRGTGELFF
v_call: TRBV9; cdr3_aa: CASSVAGGADTQYF
v_call: TRBV6-1; cdr3_aa: CASSEVLTGSNQPQHF
v_call: TRBV24-1; cdr3_aa: CATSEEPSGGISSTDTQYF
v_call: TRBV6-5; cdr3_aa: CASSLGREKAWF
v_call: TRBV7-9; cdr3_aa: CASSGRLAGSYNEQFF
v_call: TRBV12-3/TRBV12-4; cdr3_aa: CASSLTGNTEAFF
v_call: TRBV6-1; cdr3_aa: CASSAPPGQANEKLFF
v_call: TRBV28; cdr3_aa: CASSLGTGGPGELFF
v_call: TRBV27; cdr3_aa: CASSWRGRFDTQYF
v_call: TRBV28; cdr3_aa: CASSFWQGNQPQHF
v_call: TRBV18; cdr3_aa: CASSLTRVSPQDTQYF
v_call: TRBV7-6; cdr3_aa: CASSLRAGTGLSGGYTF
v_call: TRBV7-9; cdr3_aa: CASSPVAPHTQYF
v_call: TRBV20-1; cdr3_aa: CMCRREEGYTF
v_call: TRBV28; cdr3_aa: CASSLGNYGYTF
v_call: TRBV28; cdr3_aa: CASSKGQGTSFYEQYF
v_call: TRBV3-1/TRBV3-2; cdr3_aa: CASSASSYNEQFF
v_call: TRBV19; cdr3_aa: CASSIRQGVSAGELFF
v_call: TRBV3-1/TRBV3-2; cdr3_aa: CASSQPGQLNTEAFF
v_call: TRBV2; cdr3_aa: CASSPQGSNQPQHF
v_call: TRBV10-2; cdr3_aa: CASSLGQRNTEAFF
v_call: TRBV28; cdr3_aa: CASSFRDRAGNAIYF
v_call: TRBV11-2; cdr3_aa: CASSAGTSGTFETQYF
v_call: TRBV19; cdr3_aa: CASSINDNYNEQFF
v_call: TRBV3-1/TRBV3-2; cdr3_aa: CASSQDPGENKKLFF
v_call: TRBV5-1; cdr3_aa: CASSLISRGGTTDTQYF
v_call: TRBV12-5; cdr3_aa: CASGETGSEAFF
v_call: TRBV5-4; cdr3_aa: CASSFPSGSSYEQYF
v_call: TRBV2; cdr3_aa: CASRGGGYTDTQYF
v_call: TRBV21-1; cdr3_aa: CASTAGRVGYTF
v_call: TRBV19; cdr3_aa: CATSTGNTEAFF
v_call: TRBV11-2; cdr3_aa: CASSKLSGRNLDEQFF
v_call: TRBV27; cdr3_aa: CASSLSRGYEQYF
v_call: TRBV6-1; cdr3_aa: CASSELIGSGELFF
v_call: TRBV19; cdr3_aa: CASSIRAGGAYEQYF
v_call: TRBV6-5; cdr3_aa: CASSPGQGDYEQYF
v_call: TRBV24-1; cdr3_aa: CATSDLSDTGELFF
v_call: TRBV6-5; cdr3_aa: CASSYAPYGEQFF
v_call: TRBV5-8; cdr3_aa: CASSLGKGGYF
v_call: TRBV5-1; cdr3_aa: CASSFLGTSGSGETQYF
v_call: TRBV9; cdr3_aa: CASSGEGQGDSPLHF
v_call: TRBV12-3/TRBV12-4; cdr3_aa: CASSLRGFYGYTF
v_call: TRBV6-2/TRBV6-3; cdr3_aa: CASSYSKSLGGYTF
v_call: TRBV5-3; cdr3_aa: CARSLSSTAEAFF
v_call: TRBV6-5; cdr3_aa: CASSYGQFTSGNTIYF
v_call: TRBV9; cdr3_aa: CASSVGDSSYEQYF
v_call: TRBV19; cdr3_aa: CASSKGRSGGELFF